This T cell receptor (beta chain) appears in the sequencing data of a study of blood T cell repertoires in COVID-19. Study-level information: Recovered participants had two consecutive negative NP/OP PCR tests, healthcare professional clearance, or symptom resolution.

This clone was found once. This CDR3 comprises 18 residues. In germline, CDR1 is MGHRA, CDR2 YSYEKL. Trimming shortened V by 1 base and J by 2 bases, and 20 bases separated the two germline ends. Living in roughly 23 US areas, the participants were between about 18 and 95 years of age. Under the authors' procedure: Amplification from reference gene primers served as the basis for estimated nucleated cell counts. The protocol was immunoSEQ multiplex PCR, while the TCRdb copy is restricted to in-frame clones and leaves out a portion. D and trimming come from the DNA, and the V and J calls and clone size come from that table. The table records approximately 240,000 clones, around 85% of them present only once.

The V and J genes are TRBV4-1 and TRBJ2-5; possibly TRBD1 for D (6 bases). This sequence was found in a woman in her 50s in a cohort exposed to, infected with or recovered from COVID-19 (not recorded which). Specimen: PBMCs or T cells enriched from blood (not recorded which). CDR3 DNA sequence: TGCGCCAGCAGCCAAGCGGGAACGGGACACACCGTACAAGAGACCCAGTACTTC. The encoded protein is CASSQAGTGHTVQETQYF.